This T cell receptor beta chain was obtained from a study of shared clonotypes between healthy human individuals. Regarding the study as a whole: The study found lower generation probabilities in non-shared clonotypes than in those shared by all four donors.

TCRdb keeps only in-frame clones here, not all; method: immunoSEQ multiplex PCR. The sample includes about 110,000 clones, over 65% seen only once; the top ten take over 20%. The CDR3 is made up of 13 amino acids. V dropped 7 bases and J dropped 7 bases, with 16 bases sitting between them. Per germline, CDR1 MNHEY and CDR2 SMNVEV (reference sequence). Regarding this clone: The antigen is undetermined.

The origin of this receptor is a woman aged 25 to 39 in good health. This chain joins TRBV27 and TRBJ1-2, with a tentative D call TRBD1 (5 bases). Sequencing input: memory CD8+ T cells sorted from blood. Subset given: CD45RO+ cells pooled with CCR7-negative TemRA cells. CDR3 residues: CASTPMVGAGYTF. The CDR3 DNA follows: TGTGCCAGCACCCCGATGGTTGGGGCTGGCTACACCTTC.